This T cell receptor (beta chain) was identified in a study of control samples from healthy donors and cancer patients. The germline CDR1 and CDR2 sequences are SGHNT and YENEEA. The V and J ends lost 5 bases and 4 bases, in that order; junction bases with no gene match: 5. This CDR3 contains 14 residues. Profiled with immunoSEQ multiplex PCR; TCRdb holds only in-frame clones, not every one. The table has 70,000 or so clones, under 90% seen once. The sample holds one count of this clone. This TCR was sampled from a man aged 55-75 years with lung cancer. The gene calls are TRBV11-3 and TRBJ2-7, with 10 bases that match TRBD1. The sequenced material came from PBMCs. CDR3 DNA: TGTGCCAGCAGCCCCAGACAGGGGGCTTACGAGCAGTACGTC. This translates into CASSPRQGAYEQYV.